These 2 T cell receptor beta chains were sequenced from one sample in a study of T cells after yellow fever vaccination. In TCRdb, the 5' RACE reads were re-called with MiXCR into one record per CDR3 protein. The profile shows 550,000 or so distinct CDR3 sequences, less than 20% of them singletons. The specimen comprised PBMCs, sampled 15 days after the yellow fever booster vaccination. The receptor source for this set is a man aged 30-40 years who received the YFV17D yellow fever vaccine.

The V gene is TRBV5-1, the J gene TRBJ2-7; D uncertain. The length of the CDR3 is 15 residues. Trimming left V 0 bases short and J 1 base short, with 11 bases between. Germline assignment: CDR1 SGHRS and CDR2 YFSETQ. Here the CDR3 DNA reads TGCGCCAGCAGCTTGGACAGATCCTCGTCCTACGAGCAGTACTTC. Its translation is CASSLDRSSSYEQYF.

The chain uses TRBV10-3 and TRBJ2-7, with 8 bases identical to TRBD2. J gave up 7 bases and V 5 bases, and 7 bases lay outside the gene matches. Germline values: CDR1 ENHRY, CDR2 SYGVKD. The CDR3 covers 13 residues. The CDR3 loop is CAISPSGSEEQYF. The CDR3 DNA sequence: TGTGCCATCAGTCCCAGCGGGAGTGAGGAGCAGTACTTC.